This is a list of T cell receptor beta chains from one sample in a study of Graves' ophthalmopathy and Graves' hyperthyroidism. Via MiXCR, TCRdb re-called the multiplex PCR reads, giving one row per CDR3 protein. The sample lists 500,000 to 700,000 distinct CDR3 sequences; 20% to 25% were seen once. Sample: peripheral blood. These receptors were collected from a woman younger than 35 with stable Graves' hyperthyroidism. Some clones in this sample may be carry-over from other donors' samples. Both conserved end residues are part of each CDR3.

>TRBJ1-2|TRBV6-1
CASTEDRDRYGYTF
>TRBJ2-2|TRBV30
CAWMESRGSHTGELFF
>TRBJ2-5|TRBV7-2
CASSWTPDRGQETQYF
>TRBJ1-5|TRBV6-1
CASSEGGHGAQPQHF
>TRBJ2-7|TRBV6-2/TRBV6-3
CASSHSGREQYF
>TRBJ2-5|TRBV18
CASSLRTPGTQETQYF
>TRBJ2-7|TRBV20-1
CSALPTSGVTYEQYF
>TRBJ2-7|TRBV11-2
CASSSRTGGITYEQYF
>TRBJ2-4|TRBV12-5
CASGPGLASIQYF
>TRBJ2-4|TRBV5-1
CASSPNLAFRYIQYF
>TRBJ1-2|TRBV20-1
CSAGDGLRGYTF